The 26 T cell receptor beta chains below come from one sample, sequenced in a study of STAT3 mutations in large granular lymphocyte leukemia. Study outcomes and limitations: Every T-LGLL patient had at least one immunodominant TCRbeta clonotype.

Their antigens remain unidentified. Measured with immunoSEQ multiplex PCR; TCRdb has only the in-frame clones, and not every one. The table shows roughly 17,000 clones, with around 92% occurring only once. Input material: peripheral blood mononuclear cells. The receptors come from a man aged 55 to 70 with T-cell large granular lymphocyte leukemia. Some clones in this sample may be carry-over from other donors' samples.

This CDR3 reads CASSSLGTSNTEAFF. CDR3 bases: TGCGCCAGCAGCTCCTTGGGGACATCGAACACTGAAGCTTTCTTT. The rearrangement uses TRBV5-1 and TRBJ1-1; tentatively, D is TRBD1 (6 bases). CDR1 SGHRS and CDR2 YFSETQ come from the germline V gene. The CDR3 is 15 residues long. V lost 3 bases and J 1 base, leaving 13 bases between the germline ends. The full variable domain, in which reference TRBV5-1 and TRBJ1-1 provide the parts outside the CDR3, is KAGVTQTPRYLIKTRGQQVTLSCSPISGHRSVSWYQQTPGQGLQFLFEYFSETQRNKGNFPGRFSGRQFSNSRSEMNVSTLELGDSALYLCASSSLGTSNTEAFFGQGTRLTVV.

The rearrangement joins TRBV18 to TRBJ2-3; D is uncertain. Trimming took 1 base from V and 5 from J, leaving 10 bases between them. Germline V CDR1 and CDR2: KGHSH, LQKENI. The CDR3 covers 14 residues. This CDR3 reads CASSPQSWKDTQYF. DNA of the CDR3: TGTGCCAGCTCACCACAAAGTTGGAAAGATACGCAGTATTTT.

The chain links TRBV5-1 to TRBJ1-1; D is unclear. The CDR3 runs 13 residues. The germline CDR1 and CDR2 sequences are SGHRS and YFSETQ. The V end was cut by 6 bases, the J end by 2 bases, with 11 bases between. DNA for the CDR3: TGCGCCAGCAACCCAGCCGTTAACACTGAAGCTTTCTTT. This gives the protein CASNPAVNTEAFF.

The chain is built from TRBV7-9 and TRBJ1-6; D ambiguous. CDR3 length: 13 amino acids. The V end lost 5 bases, the J end lost 8 bases, and 10 bases lay between the germline ends. Germline loops: CDR1 SEHNR, CDR2 FQNEAQ (reference sequence). In DNA, the CDR3 is TGTGCCAGCAGCCCCAGTAGGGATTCACCCCTCCACTTT. This sequence encodes CASSPSRDSPLHF.

The DNA for the CDR3 is TGTGCCACCAGCAGAGCACAGGGTCAGGGTGAAGCTTTCTTT. It encodes CATSRAQGQGEAFF. This chain joins TRBV15 and TRBJ1-1, with TRBD1 as a possible D gene (6 bases). The germline gives CDR1 LNHNV, CDR2 YYDKDF (reference sequence). Trimming cost V 1 base and J 7 bases, with 13 bases left between them. This CDR3 has 14 amino acids.

The chain links TRBV5-4 to TRBJ2-5, with TRBD2 as a possible D gene (5 bases). The CDR3 loop spans 14 amino acids. V lost 0 bases and J 2 bases, leaving 8 bases between the germline ends. Germline V lookup: CDR1 SGHNT, CDR2 YYREEE (reference sequence). In DNA form, the CDR3 reads TGTGCCAGCAGCTTGGCGCGACTACAAGAGACCCAGTACTTC. This encodes CASSLARLQETQYF. Filled out from reference TRBV5-4 and TRBJ2-5, the complete variable domain reads ETGVTQSPTHLIKTRGQQVTLRCSSQSGHNTVSWYQQALGQGPQFIFQYYREEENGRGNFPPRFSGLQFPNYSSELNVNALELDDSALYLCASSLARLQETQYFGPGTRLLVL.

J is TRBJ1-1 and V is TRBV18; TRBD1 aligns across 7 bases. Germline trimming cut 1 base from V and 4 bases from J; bases unmatched to any gene: 15. The length of the CDR3 is 18 residues. Germline V gene data show CDR1 as KGHSH and CDR2 as LQKENI. Here the CDR3 reads CASSPLPTGQLWGTEAFF. Here the CDR3 DNA reads TGTGCCAGCTCACCACTTCCCACGGGACAGCTCTGGGGCACTGAAGCTTTCTTT. Using reference TRBV18 and TRBJ1-1 for the parts outside the CDR3, the full variable domain is NAGVMQNPRHLVRRRGQEARLRCSPMKGHSHVYWYRQLPEEGLKFMVYLQKENIIDESGMPKERFSAEFPKEGPSILRIQQVVRGDSAAYFCASSPLPTGQLWGTEAFFGQGTRLTVV.

The V and J genes are TRBV10-3 and TRBJ1-5, with D perhaps TRBD1 (5 bases). This CDR3 is built from 15 residues. The ends were cut back, 0 bases at V and 4 bases at J, with 10 bases in the middle. In germline, CDR1 is ENHRY, CDR2 SYGVKD. CDR3 in amino acids: CAISESLGENQPQHF. The CDR3, as DNA: TGTGCCATCAGTGAGTCCCTAGGGGAGAATCAGCCCCAGCATTTT.

This clone came up a few times. The chain employs TRBV9 and TRBJ2-1; D gene unclear. V shed 0 bases and J shed 0 bases, with 10 bases lying between them. This CDR3 has 16 amino acids. The V gene's germline CDR1 is SGDLS and CDR2 YYNGEE. The CDR3 DNA reads TGTGCCAGCAGCGTAGACAGTTTATCCTCCTACAATGAGCAGTTCTTC. Its protein product is CASSVDSLSSYNEQFF.

V and J are TRBV29-1 and TRBJ2-7, with D maybe TRBD1 (6 bases). Germline assignment: CDR1 SQVTM and CDR2 ANQGSEA. The CDR3 extends over 13 amino acids. V lost 0 bases to trimming and J lost 3 bases, with 9 bases between them. The CDR3: CSVEDPQGYEQYF. The CDR3 DNA follows: TGCAGCGTTGAAGACCCACAGGGCTACGAGCAGTACTTC.

The V gene is TRBV6-5, the J gene TRBJ1-6; TRBD1 matches at 9 bases. Germline CDR1 reads MNHEY; CDR2 reads SVGAGI. The CDR3 runs 14 residues. V shed 6 bases, J shed 8 bases, and the junction held 5 bases outside the gene matches. CDR3: CASSRQGGYSPLHF. The CDR3 nucleotides read TGTGCCAGCAGCCGACAGGGGGGATATTCACCCCTCCACTTT.

The V and J genes are TRBV6-6 and TRBJ2-5; D is uncertain. CDR3 length: 13 residues. Germline CDR1 reads MNHNY; CDR2 reads SVGAGI (reference sequence). Trimming cost V 6 bases and J 5 bases, with 13 bases left between them. CDR3: CASSSLGRETQYF. In nucleotides, the CDR3 is TGTGCCAGCAGCTCCCTAGGAAGGGAGACCCAGTACTTC.

The V gene is TRBV7-2, the J gene TRBJ2-4; 8 bases fit TRBD1. V lost 0 bases to trimming and J lost 5 bases; unmatched junction nucleotides: 0. Germline lookup yields CDR1 SGHTA and CDR2 FQGNSA. The CDR3 is made up of 14 amino acids. The CDR3 coding sequence is TGTGCCAGCAGCTTAGCACAGGGGGAAAACATTCAGTACTTC. Amino acid sequence: CASSLAQGENIQYF.

This clone was seen only a few times. The chain joins TRBV2 to TRBJ2-3; maybe TRBD2 (5 bases). This CDR3 contains 12 residues. V was trimmed by 6 bases and J by 4 bases, leaving 8 bases between them. Per the germline V gene, CDR1 is SNHLY and CDR2 is FYNNEI. The CDR3 DNA sequence: TGTGCCAGCAGCGGACTCCCAGATACGCAGTATTTT. It is translated as CASSGLPDTQYF.

This chain uses TRBV30 with TRBJ2-5, with 7 bases matching TRBD2. This CDR3 comprises 14 residues. Trimming at V came to 4 bases and at J to 4 bases, leaving 9 bases not matched to a gene. Germline V CDR1 and CDR2: GTSNPN, SVGIG (reference sequence). CDR3 protein: CAWMFGGSRETQYF. In DNA, the CDR3 is TGTGCCTGGATGTTCGGCGGGAGCCGAGAGACCCAGTACTTC. The variable domain in full, with the rest retrieved from reference TRBV30 and TRBJ2-5, is SQTIHQWPATLVQPVGSPLSLECTVEGTSNPNLYWYRQAAGRGLQLLFYSVGIGQISSEVPQNLSASRPQDRQFILSSKKLLLSDSGFYLCAWMFGGSRETQYFGPGTRLLVL.

The chain employs TRBV5-8 and TRBJ1-5; the D is unclear. Trimming stripped 0 bases from V and 0 bases from J, with 7 bases between. This CDR3 is 15 amino acids long. CDR1 and CDR2 from the germline V gene are SGHTS and YDEGEE. The CDR3 coding sequence is TGTGCCAGCAGCTTGGGAGGCTATAGCAATCAGCCCCAGCATTTT. The encoded protein is CASSLGGYSNQPQHF.

The CDR3 sequence: CASSHSRGSQETQYF. CDR3 nucleotide sequence: TGTGCCAGCTCGCACTCCAGGGGTTCCCAAGAGACCCAGTACTTC. The V call is TRBV18, the J call TRBJ2-5, with a possible D match to TRBD1 (6 bases). Per the germline V gene, CDR1 is KGHSH and CDR2 is LQKENI. The length of the CDR3 is 15 residues. Between the trimmed V and J ends, which lost 6 bases and 1 base, there was a span of 15 bases. The complete variable domain, with remaining parts taken from reference TRBV18 and TRBJ2-5, reads NAGVMQNPRHLVRRRGQEARLRCSPMKGHSHVYWYRQLPEEGLKFMVYLQKENIIDESGMPKERFSAEFPKEGPSILRIQQVVRGDSAAYFCASSHSRGSQETQYFGPGTRLLVL.

The chain employs TRBV7-2 and TRBJ1-1; D not resolved. This CDR3 has 14 amino acids. Trimming took off 5 bases at V and 1 base at J, with 11 bases between the two ends. Germline loops: CDR1 SGHTA, CDR2 FQGNSA. In DNA form, the CDR3 reads TGTGCCAGCAGCCTGTTGATGGGGAACACTGAAGCTTTCTTT. Amino acids: CASSLLMGNTEAFF.

The chain combines TRBV5-1 with TRBJ2-2; D is perhaps TRBD1 (5 bases). Deletions cut 2 bases from V and 0 bases from J, with 11 bases between. The CDR3 spans 16 residues. Looked up from germline, CDR1 is SGHRS and CDR2 is YFSETQ. DNA of the CDR3: TGCGCCAGCAGCTTAACAGGAGATTCGAACACCGGGGAGCTGTTTTTT. It translates to CASSLTGDSNTGELFF.

The chain links TRBV18 to TRBJ2-4; either TRBD1 or TRBD2 may supply D (6 bases each). Germline V gives CDR1 KGHSH, CDR2 LQKENI. Deletions cut 0 bases from V and 5 bases from J, with 8 bases between. This CDR3 has 14 amino acids. CDR3 DNA: TGTGCCAGCTCACCACCGGGGGGCGAAAACATTCAGTACTTC. The encoded protein is CASSPPGGENIQYF.

The count of this clone is one. The sample has other DNA sequences that encode this CDR3 too. The gene calls are TRBV20-1 and TRBJ2-7; D not certain. The germline V and J ends were trimmed by 2 bases and 4 bases, with 6 bases remaining between them. This CDR3 contains 11 residues. Germline CDR1 reads DFQATT; CDR2 reads SNEGSKA (reference sequence). DNA of the CDR3: TGCAGTGCTAGATCCTTATACGAGCAGTACTTC. Its translation: CSARSLYEQYF.

This clone occurred a few times. CDR3 in amino acids: CASSEQSLSGQYF. CDR3 nucleotides: TGTGCCAGCAGTGAGCAGTCGTTATCCGGGCAGTACTTC. The V gene is TRBV25-1, the J gene TRBJ2-7; D ambiguous. V lost 3 bases and J lost 9, with 15 bases in between. The CDR3 length is 13 residues. The germline gives CDR1 MGHDK, CDR2 SYGVNS.

V and J are TRBV5-1 and TRBJ2-7, with D unresolved. Germline-derived CDR1 and CDR2 are SGHRS and YFSETQ. Trimming stripped 0 bases from V and 0 bases from J, with 7 bases between. The CDR3 has 14 amino acids. CDR3 sequence reads: CASSLVPGSYEQYF. The CDR3, as DNA: TGCGCCAGCAGCTTGGTACCGGGCTCCTACGAGCAGTACTTC. The full variable domain, in which reference TRBV5-1 and TRBJ2-7 provide the parts outside the CDR3, is KAGVTQTPRYLIKTRGQQVTLSCSPISGHRSVSWYQQTPGQGLQFLFEYFSETQRNKGNFPGRFSGRQFSNSRSEMNVSTLELGDSALYLCASSLVPGSYEQYFGPGTRLTVT.

This sequence joins TRBV6-6 and TRBJ2-1; 10 nucleotides line up with TRBD1. The ends lost 7 bases at V and 14 bases at J; junction bases unmatched: 5. The germline V gene has CDR1 MNHNY and CDR2 SVGAGI (reference sequence). This CDR3 has 11 amino acids. The DNA of the CDR3 is TGTGCCAGCACCTCCGGGACAGGGGAGTTCTTC. Translating gives CASTSGTGEFF.

This clone was observed once. The CDR3 nucleotides read TGTGCCAGCAGCTTGGAGGGATCTGGAAACACCATATATTTT. Residues: CASSLEGSGNTIYF. The gene calls are TRBV5-4 and TRBJ1-3; D call uncertain. This CDR3 spans 14 amino acids. V gave up 0 bases and J gave up 1 base, with 5 bases separating them. CDR1 and CDR2 from the germline V gene are SGHNT and YYREEE (reference sequence). The entire variable domain, with the rest obtained from reference TRBV5-4 and TRBJ1-3, is as follows: ETGVTQSPTHLIKTRGQQVTLRCSSQSGHNTVSWYQQALGQGPQFIFQYYREEENGRGNFPPRFSGLQFPNYSSELNVNALELDDSALYLCASSLEGSGNTIYFGEGSWLTVV.

The chain is built from TRBV4-3 and TRBJ2-7, with a weak D call TRBD1 (5 bases). V was trimmed by 1 base and J by 6 bases, leaving 19 bases between them. Germline lookup yields CDR1 LGHNA and CDR2 YSLEER. This CDR3 is built from 16 residues. DNA of the CDR3: TGCGCCAGCAGCCAAGGAAAAGGGGCGCTTCATGCCGAGCAGTACTTC. It is translated as CASSQGKGALHAEQYF.